What follows are 27 T cell receptor beta chains derived from one specimen sequenced in a study of T cells after yellow fever vaccination. TCRdb called the 5' RACE reads again in MiXCR, with one record for every CDR3 protein. There are 600,000 to 750,000 distinct CDR3 sequences in the sample; roughly 12% occur only once, and 14% to 15% lies in the top ten. The sequencing here drew on PBMCs, taken on the day of the yellow fever booster vaccination. Source of these receptors: a man aged 25-45 years who received the YFV17D yellow fever vaccine.

The chain links TRBV7-6 to TRBJ2-7; D is tentatively TRBD1 or TRBD2 (6 bases each). Germline CDR1 is SGHVS and CDR2 is FNYEAQ. V lost 1 base and J lost 7, with 14 bases in between. The CDR3 has 14 residues. CDR3 protein: CASSLGGIRGEQYF. The CDR3 region has the DNA TGTGCCAGCAGCTTAGGCGGGATTAGGGGGGAGCAGTACTTC.

V and J are TRBV20-1 and TRBJ2-7; 8 bases are shared with TRBD2. Trimming at V came to 8 bases and at J to 4 bases, leaving 10 bases not matched to a gene. Germline loops: CDR1 DFQATT, CDR2 SNEGSKA (reference sequence). There are 13 residues in the CDR3. The CDR3 here is CSSFGTSRYEQYF. CDR3 in DNA: TGCAGTTCCTTCGGGACTAGTCGATACGAGCAGTACTTC.

The sample holds a few counts of this clonotype. V is TRBV27 and J is TRBJ2-1; 9 nucleotides align to TRBD2. In germline, CDR1 is MNHEY, CDR2 SMNVEV (reference sequence). V gave up 5 bases and J gave up 8 bases; unmatched junction bases: 10. The CDR3 extends over 15 amino acids. The CDR3 reads CASSLGSGRLYEQFF. The CDR3 DNA sequence: TGTGCCAGCAGTCTAGGTAGCGGGAGATTGTATGAGCAGTTCTTC.

The chain recombines TRBV20-1 with TRBJ2-1; unclear D gene. The CDR3 has 13 amino acids. V lost 6 bases and J lost 1, with 10 bases in between. Per germline, CDR1 DFQATT and CDR2 SNEGSKA (reference sequence). CDR3 amino acids: CSAPPPSYNEQFF. Here the CDR3 DNA reads TGCAGTGCCCCCCCCCCATCCTACAATGAGCAGTTCTTC.

The rearrangement uses TRBV29-1 and TRBJ2-1; D may be TRBD1 (6 bases). CDR3 length equals 11 residues. Germline assignment: CDR1 SQVTM and CDR2 ANQGSEA. With 7 bases removed from V and 5 bases from J, the gap between germline ends came to 9 bases. The DNA for the CDR3 is TGCAGCGGAGGACAGAACAATGAGCAGTTCTTC. Residues: CSGGQNNEQFF.

The CDR3 spells CASSQENGRIDTDNEQFF. The CDR3 DNA follows: TGTGCCAGCAGCCAAGAAAACGGGAGGATCGATACGGATAATGAGCAGTTCTTC. This chain links TRBV14 with TRBJ2-1; 7 nucleotides agree with TRBD2. The CDR3 runs to 18 residues. Germline CDR1 is SGHDN and CDR2 is FVKESK. Trimming at V came to 0 bases and at J to 7 bases, leaving 15 bases not matched to a gene.

This clonotype was picked up many times. The chain couples TRBV27 to TRBJ2-7; TRBD1 might be the D (5 bases). Trimming stripped 2 bases from V and 4 bases from J, with 9 bases between. In germline, CDR1 is MNHEY, CDR2 SMNVEV (reference sequence). This CDR3 comprises 13 residues. CDR3 nucleotide sequence: TGTGCCAGCAGTTTAAGTGACAGATACGAGCAGTACTTC. Its translation: CASSLSDRYEQYF.

This clonotype was counted only a few times. The V call is TRBV7-2, the J call TRBJ1-5; 7 bases fit TRBD1. The CDR3 runs 16 residues. J gave up 2 bases and V 2 bases, and 6 bases lay outside the gene matches. Germline V gives CDR1 SGHTA, CDR2 FQGNSA. The CDR3 here is CASSLTFGTGNQPQHF. The CDR3 bases are TGTGCCAGCAGCTTAACCTTCGGGACAGGCAATCAGCCCCAGCATTTT.

The chain combines TRBV7-2 with TRBJ2-3; 7 positions match TRBD2. CDR3 length equals 15 residues. V shed 0 bases and J 4 bases; nucleotides not matched to a gene: 4. Germline V gives CDR1 SGHTA, CDR2 FQGNSA. The CDR3 nucleotides are TGTGCCAGCAGCTTAGCGTGGACTAGGCCAGATACGCAGTATTTT. Its translation: CASSLAWTRPDTQYF. Using reference TRBV7-2 and TRBJ2-3 for the parts outside the CDR3, the full variable domain is GAGVSQSPSNKVTEKGKDVELRCDPISGHTALYWYRQSLGQGLEFLIYFQGNSAPDKSGLPSDRFSAERTGGSVSTLTIQRTQQEDSAVYLCASSLAWTRPDTQYFGPGTRLTVL.

This clonotype occurred a few times. The rearrangement uses TRBV5-5 and TRBJ2-2; unclear D gene. The ends were cut back, 2 bases at V and 4 bases at J, with 6 bases in the middle. There are 13 residues in the CDR3. Per the germline V gene, CDR1 is SGHKS and CDR2 is YYEKEE (reference sequence). As DNA, the CDR3 is TGTGCCAGCAGCTTCGCCAGCACCGGGGAGCTGTTTTTT. It is translated as CASSFASTGELFF. Full variable domain (rest looked up from reference TRBV5-5 and TRBJ2-2): DAGVTQSPTHLIKTRGQQVTLRCSPISGHKSVSWYQQVLGQGPQFIFQYYEKEERGRGNFPDRFSARQFPNYSSELNVNALLLGDSALYLCASSFASTGELFFGEGSRLTVL.

In DNA, the CDR3 is TGTGCCACCAGCAGAGCCGGGACTACCTACAATGAGCAGTTCTTC. As protein: CATSRAGTTYNEQFF. The chain joins TRBV15 to TRBJ2-1; 7 positions agree with TRBD2. Germline CDR1 and CDR2: LNHNV and YYDKDF (reference sequence). Germline trimming cut 1 base from V and 2 bases from J; bases unmatched to any gene: 2. This CDR3 comprises 15 residues. The whole variable domain, filled in from reference TRBV15 and TRBJ2-1, reads DAMVIQNPRYQVTQFGKPVTLSCSQTLNHNVMYWYQQKSSQAPKLLFHYYDKDFNNEADTPDNFQSRRPNTSFCFLDIRSPGLGDTAMYLCATSRAGTTYNEQFFGPGTRLTVL.

The gene calls are TRBV20-1 and TRBJ2-7; TRBD1 aligns across 7 bases. V was pared by 5 bases and J by 4 bases, with 14 bases of the junction left unmatched. Germline V gene sequence: CDR1 DFQATT, CDR2 SNEGSKA (reference sequence). The CDR3 runs 15 residues. CDR3 in amino acids: CSALFDRAAMYEQYF. In DNA form, the CDR3 reads TGCAGTGCTTTGTTCGACAGGGCGGCAATGTACGAGCAGTACTTC.

This chain joins TRBV27 and TRBJ2-7, with 7 bases that match TRBD2. CDR1 MNHEY and CDR2 SMNVEV come from the germline V gene (reference sequence). The CDR3 contains 16 residues. V shed 1 base, J shed 6 bases, and the junction held 12 bases outside the gene matches. CDR3 in DNA: TGTGCCAGCAGTTTATGGGAGGGCCCCCCTTTGAGCGAGCAGTACTTC. It specifies CASSLWEGPPLSEQYF.

This clonotype has a handful of counts. V usage is TRBV19 and J usage is TRBJ2-3; no reliable D call. The germline V gene encodes CDR1 LNHDA and CDR2 SQIVND (reference sequence). The CDR3 length is 16 residues. V lost 4 bases, J lost 2 bases, and 16 bases lay in between. The CDR3 nucleotides are TGTGCCAGTAGTACCGGCGTCAGACTTCTCACAGATACGCAGTATTTT. It translates to CASSTGVRLLTDTQYF. The whole variable domain, remainder taken from reference TRBV19 and TRBJ2-3, is DGGITQSPKYLFRKEGQNVTLSCEQNLNHDAMYWYRQDPGQGLRLIYYSQIVNDFQKGDIAEGYSVSREKKESFPLTVTSAQKNPTAFYLCASSTGVRLLTDTQYFGPGTRLTVL.

The J gene is TRBJ2-5, the V gene TRBV15, with D uncertain. CDR3 length: 13 amino acids. V shed 0 bases and J shed 3 bases, with 5 bases lying between them. The germline gives CDR1 LNHNV, CDR2 YYDKDF (reference sequence). In nucleotides, the CDR3 is TGTGCCACCAGCAGAGATCCAAAAGAGACCCAGTACTTC. It yields the protein CATSRDPKETQYF.

Many counts were recorded for this clonotype. This chain uses TRBV7-2 with TRBJ1-4; D gene ambiguous. This CDR3 has 16 residues. The V end was cut by 1 base, the J end by 0 bases, with 9 bases between. The germline V gene encodes CDR1 SGHTA and CDR2 FQGNSA. The CDR3: CASSLGRLTTNEKLFF. The CDR3 DNA is TGTGCCAGCAGCTTAGGGCGACTGACAACTAATGAAAAACTGTTTTTT.

The chain joins TRBV5-1 to TRBJ2-5; D remains ambiguous. V gave up 4 bases and J gave up 2 bases, with 12 bases separating them. The CDR3 runs to 14 residues. CDR1 is SGHRS, CDR2 YFSETQ, per germline. The CDR3 region is CASSTIDFQETQYF. The CDR3 DNA reads TGCGCCAGCAGCACAATTGACTTTCAAGAGACCCAGTACTTC.

This clonotype was detected many times. This chain uses TRBV27 with TRBJ2-1; 13 bases match TRBD2. CDR1 and CDR2 from the germline V gene are MNHEY and SMNVEV (reference sequence). This CDR3 is 18 amino acids long. The J segment lost 7 bases and the V segment lost 7 bases, leaving 16 bases of the junction unmatched. The CDR3 region is CASTFPTSGRLVVNEQFF. The CDR3 region has the DNA TGTGCCAGCACATTCCCGACTAGCGGGAGGCTCGTGGTTAATGAGCAGTTCTTC.

The chain joins TRBV4-2 to TRBJ2-7, with TRBD2 matching 16 bases. Germline V lookup: CDR1 LGHNA, CDR2 YNFKEQ. This CDR3 spans 20 amino acids. Germline trimming cut 3 bases from V and 0 bases from J; bases unmatched to any gene: 11. This CDR3 is CASSHDSGTSGRGSSYEQYF. The CDR3 DNA is TGTGCCAGCAGCCACGACTCCGGGACTAGCGGGAGGGGTAGCTCCTACGAGCAGTACTTC.

This clonotype was observed a handful of times. This CDR3 reads CASSLLAEINEQFF. The DNA for the CDR3 is TGCGCCAGCAGCTTGTTAGCGGAAATAAATGAGCAGTTCTTC. This chain uses TRBV5-1 with TRBJ2-1; tentatively, D is TRBD2 (6 bases). This CDR3 contains 14 residues. Looked up from germline, CDR1 is SGHRS and CDR2 is YFSETQ. The V gene lost 1 base and the J gene lost 7 bases, with 12 bases spanning the gap. Full variable domain (remainder filled in from reference TRBV5-1 and TRBJ2-1): KAGVTQTPRYLIKTRGQQVTLSCSPISGHRSVSWYQQTPGQGLQFLFEYFSETQRNKGNFPGRFSGRQFSNSRSEMNVSTLELGDSALYLCASSLLAEINEQFFGPGTRLTVL.

This clonotype has a handful of counts. This chain uses TRBV6-5 with TRBJ2-7; D is perhaps TRBD1 or TRBD2 (5 bases each). The CDR3 totals 12 residues. The germline V gene has CDR1 MNHEY and CDR2 SVGAGI. Deletions cut 5 bases from V and 6 bases from J, with 11 bases between. CDR3 residues: CASSRGRAEQYF. The CDR3 DNA follows: TGTGCCAGCAGTCGGGGCAGGGCCGAGCAGTACTTC.

The chain joins TRBV20-1 to TRBJ1-6; no reliable D call. The germline V gene has CDR1 DFQATT and CDR2 SNEGSKA (reference sequence). The CDR3 sequence is 14 residues long. Trimming took off 5 bases at V and 7 bases at J, with 15 bases between the two ends. The CDR3 loop is CSAHPRLENSPLHF. The DNA of the CDR3 is TGCAGTGCTCACCCCCGGTTGGAGAATTCACCCCTCCACTTT.

This sequence joins TRBV11-2 and TRBJ1-3, with D perhaps TRBD1 (5 bases). Germline CDR1 SGHAT, CDR2 FQNNGV. Trimming left V 2 bases short and J 5 bases short, with 22 bases between. The CDR3 length is 18 residues. The CDR3 region has the DNA TGTGCCAGCAGCTTAATAAGGTCAGGGAGGGGCCGAAGAAACACCATATATTTT. This codes for CASSLIRSGRGRRNTIYF.

V and J are TRBV6-5 and TRBJ1-1; 9 nucleotides align to TRBD1. V was pared by 4 bases and J by 0 bases, with 6 bases of the junction left unmatched. Germline-derived CDR1 and CDR2 are MNHEY and SVGAGI. There are 16 residues in the CDR3. The CDR3 DNA reads as TGTGCCAGCAGTTTCGGGACAGGGAAACTGAACACTGAAGCTTTCTTT. It yields the protein CASSFGTGKLNTEAFF.

This clonotype came up a few times. V usage is TRBV7-2 and J usage is TRBJ2-1, with 7 positions matching TRBD1. The trim removed 8 bases at V and 9 bases at J, leaving 10 bases unmatched. Germline CDR1 and CDR2: SGHTA and FQGNSA. This CDR3 is 13 amino acids long. CDR3 in DNA: TGTGCCAGCGACAAGGGGGCAATAGGTGAGCAGTTCTTC. Its protein is CASDKGAIGEQFF.

The sample holds many counts of this clonotype. The rearrangement uses TRBV29-1 and TRBJ2-7; the D is unclear. Germline assignment: CDR1 SQVTM and CDR2 ANQGSEA. The CDR3 is made up of 11 amino acids. Trimming pared 4 bases from V and 2 bases from J, leaving 6 bases between. This chain's CDR3 is CSVGDAYEQYF. Written as DNA, the CDR3 is TGCAGCGTTGGTGACGCCTACGAGCAGTACTTC.

This clonotype was picked up a small number of times. The CDR3 DNA reads as TGTGCCAGCAGTTGGTACGCCGGGGAGCTGTTTTTT. As protein: CASSWYAGELFF. V gene TRBV6-2 or TRBV6-3 combines with J gene TRBJ2-2, with D hard to call. The V end was cut by 4 bases, the J end by 6 bases, with 6 bases between. This CDR3 region has 12 residues. Germline lookup yields CDR1 MNHEY and CDR2 SVGEGT.